Listed here is a single T cell receptor (beta chain). Measured with immunoSEQ multiplex PCR; TCRdb has only the in-frame clones, and not every one. The table records about 310,000 clones, 87% of them present only once. The record originates from a study of blood T cell repertoires in COVID-19. The CDR3 is made up of 16 amino acids. The V segment lost 4 bases and the J segment 1 base; nucleotides outside the gene matches: 5. Germline V CDR1 and CDR2: MDHEN, SYDVKM. This sequence joins TRBV28 and TRBJ2-3, with TRBD2 matching over 10 bases. The sequence derives from a man aged 18 to 35 with active or convalescent COVID-19. Sequencing was done on a sample of peripheral blood. For the CDR3, the DNA is TGTGCCAGCAGTTCCCGGAGCGGGGGGGGCACAGATACGCAGTATTTT. This encodes CASSSRSGGGTDTQYF.